This T cell receptor beta chain originates from a study of sequential checkpoint blockade in melanoma. The J segment lost 5 bases and the V segment lost 2 bases, leaving 6 bases of the junction unmatched. The CDR3 runs 15 residues. The germline gives CDR1 SNHLY, CDR2 FYNNEI. Worth noting for this clone: At the DNA level, this CDR3 is encoded by other sequences in the same sample as well.

The treatment here: randomized to nivolumab then ipilimumab (arm A) or the reverse (arm B). Live CD3+CD8+ CD19− CD56− cells were sorted from PBMCs. The table came from immunoSEQ multiplex PCR; TCRdb's copy has only in-frame clones and leaves some out. The data hold about 11,000 clones, with 70% to 80% observed a single time. The chain uses TRBV2 and TRBJ2-1; 7 bases are a match to TRBD2. This sequence was found in a human donor with melanoma. This sample comprised CD8+ T cells sorted from blood (inferred from file names), obtained from a patient given nivolumab and ipilimumab in sequence. CDR3 region: CASSERLAVNNEQFF. CDR3 bases: TGTGCCAGCAGTGAACGGCTAGCGGTGAACAATGAGCAGTTCTTC.